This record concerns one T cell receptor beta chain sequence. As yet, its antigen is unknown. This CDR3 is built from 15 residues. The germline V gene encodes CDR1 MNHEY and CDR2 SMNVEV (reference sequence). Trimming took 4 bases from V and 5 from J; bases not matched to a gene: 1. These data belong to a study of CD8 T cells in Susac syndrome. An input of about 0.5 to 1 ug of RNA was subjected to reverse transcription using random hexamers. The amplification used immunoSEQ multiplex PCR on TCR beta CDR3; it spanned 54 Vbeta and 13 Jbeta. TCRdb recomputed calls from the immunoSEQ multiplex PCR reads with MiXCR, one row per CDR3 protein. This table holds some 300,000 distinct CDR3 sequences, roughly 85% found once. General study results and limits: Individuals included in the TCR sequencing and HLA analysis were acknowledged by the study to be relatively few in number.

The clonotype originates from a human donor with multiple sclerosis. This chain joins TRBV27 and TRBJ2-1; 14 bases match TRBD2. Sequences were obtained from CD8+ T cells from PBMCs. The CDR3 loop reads CASSSGLAGDNEQFF. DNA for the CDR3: TGTGCCAGCAGTTCGGGACTAGCGGGAGACAATGAGCAGTTCTTC.